The entry below describes one TCR beta chain. Antigen: not known. This CDR3 is built from 17 residues. Germline V lookup: CDR1 LGHDT, CDR2 YNNKEL (reference sequence). V gave up 3 bases and J gave up 3 bases, with 21 bases separating them. This record belongs to a study of T-cell reconstitution after alpha-beta-depleted transplantation in children. Notes on the study in general: Alpha-beta T cells present about two months after transplant were reported to originate from several hundred expanded graft clones. From surviving recipient T cells and thymic progenitors came the high day-60 TCRbeta diversity observed in some patients. The main origin of T-cell counts and diversity one year after transplant was newly produced T cells.

Using unique molecular identifiers, the investigators prepared the TCRbeta library. In TCRdb, the PCR reads were re-called with MiXCR into one record per CDR3 protein. The sample holds some 290,000 distinct CDR3 sequences, around 25% seen once. This TCR was sampled from a male patient between 5 and 17 years old who had a stem cell transplant for acute lymphoblastic leukemia, so the T cells may come from the graft donor. The sample was PBMCs, mostly from graft donor cells, taken 180 days after TCRalphabeta/CD19-depleted stem cell transplant. V usage is TRBV3-1 and J usage is TRBJ2-7; D unresolved. The CDR3 here is CASSQFPGPLQIYEQYF. The CDR3 region has the DNA TGTGCCAGCAGCCAGTTTCCAGGACCCCTACAGATCTACGAGCAGTACTTC.